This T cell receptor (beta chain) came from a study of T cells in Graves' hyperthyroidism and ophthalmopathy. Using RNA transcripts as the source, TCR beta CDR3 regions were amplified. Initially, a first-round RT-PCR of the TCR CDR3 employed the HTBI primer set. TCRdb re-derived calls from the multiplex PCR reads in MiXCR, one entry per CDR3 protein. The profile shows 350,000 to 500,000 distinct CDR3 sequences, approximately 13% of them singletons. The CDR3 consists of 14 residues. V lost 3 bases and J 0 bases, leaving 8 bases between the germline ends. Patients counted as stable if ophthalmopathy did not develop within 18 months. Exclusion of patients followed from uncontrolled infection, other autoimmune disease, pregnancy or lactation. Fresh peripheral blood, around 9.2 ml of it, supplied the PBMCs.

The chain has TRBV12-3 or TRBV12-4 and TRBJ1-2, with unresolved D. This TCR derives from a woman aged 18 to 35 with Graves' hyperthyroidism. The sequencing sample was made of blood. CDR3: CASSFRGTNYGYTF. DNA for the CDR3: TGTGCCAGCAGTTTCCGGGGAACTAACTATGGCTACACCTTC.